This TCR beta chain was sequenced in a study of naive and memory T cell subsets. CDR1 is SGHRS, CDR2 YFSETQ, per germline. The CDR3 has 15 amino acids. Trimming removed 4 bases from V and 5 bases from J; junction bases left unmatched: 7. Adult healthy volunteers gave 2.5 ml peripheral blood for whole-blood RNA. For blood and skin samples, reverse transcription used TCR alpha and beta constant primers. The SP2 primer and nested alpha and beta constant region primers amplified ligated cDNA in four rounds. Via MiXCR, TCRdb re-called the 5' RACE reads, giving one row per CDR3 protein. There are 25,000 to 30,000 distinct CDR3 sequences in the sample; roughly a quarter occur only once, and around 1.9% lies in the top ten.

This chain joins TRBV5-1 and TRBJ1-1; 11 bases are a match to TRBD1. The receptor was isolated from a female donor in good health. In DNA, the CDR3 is TGCGCCAGCAGCCTGGACAGGGGGCTAGGGACTGAAGCTTTCTTT. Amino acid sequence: CASSLDRGLGTEAFF.